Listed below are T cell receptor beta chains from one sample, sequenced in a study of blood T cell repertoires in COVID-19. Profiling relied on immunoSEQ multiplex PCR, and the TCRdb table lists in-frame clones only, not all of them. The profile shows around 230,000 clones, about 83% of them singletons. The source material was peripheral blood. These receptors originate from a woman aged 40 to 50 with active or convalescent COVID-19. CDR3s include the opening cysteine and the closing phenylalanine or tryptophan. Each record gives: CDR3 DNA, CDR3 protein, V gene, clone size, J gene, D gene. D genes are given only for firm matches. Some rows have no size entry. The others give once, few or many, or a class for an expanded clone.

CDR3nt: TGTGCCAGCTTTTGGGCTTCCTCCGAGACCCAGTACTTC
CDR3aa: CASFWASSETQYF
v_gene: TRBV18
abundance: NA
j_gene: TRBJ2-5
d_gene: NA

CDR3nt: TGTGCTAGTGGTTCCAACGGTGCCTACGAGCAGTACTTC
CDR3aa: CASGSNGAYEQYF
v_gene: TRBV12-5
abundance: NA
j_gene: TRBJ2-7
d_gene: NA

CDR3nt: TGTGCCTCGGCCGAGGCAGGGGCATTAAAACTGTTTTTT
CDR3aa: CASAEAGALKLFF
v_gene: TRBV3-1/TRBV3-2
abundance: NA
j_gene: TRBJ1-4
d_gene: NA

CDR3nt: TGTGCCAGCACCGCAGGGGGGAGGTATCAGCCCCAGCATTTT
CDR3aa: CASTAGGRYQPQHF
v_gene: TRBV7-2
abundance: NA
j_gene: TRBJ1-5
d_gene: TRBD1

CDR3nt: TGTGCCTGGAGTGCTAGCGGGAGAAATGAGCAGTTCTTC
CDR3aa: CAWSASGRNEQFF
v_gene: TRBV30
abundance: NA
j_gene: TRBJ2-1
d_gene: TRBD2

CDR3nt: TGTGCCAGCAGACAGGGGATGGTTGAGCAGTTCTTC
CDR3aa: CASRQGMVEQFF
v_gene: TRBV12-3/TRBV12-4
abundance: NA
j_gene: TRBJ2-1
d_gene: TRBD1

CDR3nt: TGCGCCAGCAGTGAGGGGGCGCGAGTAGATGAAAAACTGTTTTTT
CDR3aa: CASSEGARVDEKLFF
v_gene: TRBV10-2
abundance: NA
j_gene: TRBJ1-4
d_gene: NA

CDR3nt: TGTGCCACCGGTCGGGCGGGAGTCTACAATGAGCAGTTCTTC
CDR3aa: CATGRAGVYNEQFF
v_gene: TRBV19
abundance: NA
j_gene: TRBJ2-1
d_gene: TRBD2

CDR3nt: TGTGCCAGCAGCGTTGGACCGGACAGGAACACTGAAGCTTTCTTT
CDR3aa: CASSVGPDRNTEAFF
v_gene: TRBV9
abundance: NA
j_gene: TRBJ1-1
d_gene: NA

CDR3nt: TGTGCCAGCAGTTACTCGACAAACAGGGGGCGTCGGATCTACCAGCCCCAGCATTTT
CDR3aa: CASSYSTNRGRRIYQPQHF
v_gene: TRBV6-2/TRBV6-3
abundance: once
j_gene: TRBJ1-5
d_gene: TRBD1

CDR3nt: TGCGCCAGCAGCCAAGCTGACAGAGAGAACACTGAAGCTTTCTTT
CDR3aa: CASSQADRENTEAFF
v_gene: TRBV4-1
abundance: NA
j_gene: TRBJ1-1
d_gene: NA

CDR3nt: TGTGCCAGCAGTTCCCCAGGGATCTACAATCAGCCCCAGCATTTT
CDR3aa: CASSSPGIYNQPQHF
v_gene: TRBV27
abundance: NA
j_gene: TRBJ1-5
d_gene: NA

CDR3nt: TGTGCCAGCACCCCCTTTAGGGCAGGGGGCGGCTACACCTTC
CDR3aa: CASTPFRAGGGYTF
v_gene: TRBV28
abundance: NA
j_gene: TRBJ1-2
d_gene: TRBD1

CDR3nt: TGTGCCTGGAGTGTATTTGCTGAGATCTACGAGCAGTACTTC
CDR3aa: CAWSVFAEIYEQYF
v_gene: TRBV30
abundance: NA
j_gene: TRBJ2-7
d_gene: NA

CDR3nt: TGTGCCAGCAGCTTACGGGGACAGGGTACGCGGGGCTACACCTTC
CDR3aa: CASSLRGQGTRGYTF
v_gene: TRBV7-9
abundance: NA
j_gene: TRBJ1-2
d_gene: TRBD1

CDR3nt: TGTGCCAGCAGTCAGACAGGGGACACTGAAGCTTTCTTT
CDR3aa: CASSQTGDTEAFF
v_gene: TRBV11-2
abundance: NA
j_gene: TRBJ1-1
d_gene: TRBD1

CDR3nt: TGTGCCAGCAGCCTAATCCACAAAAACATTCAGTACTTC
CDR3aa: CASSLIHKNIQYF
v_gene: TRBV12-1
abundance: NA
j_gene: TRBJ2-4
d_gene: NA

CDR3nt: TGTGCCAGCAGTGAAGTACTAATTAGCGGACCAGACAATGAGCAGTTCTTC
CDR3aa: CASSEVLISGPDNEQFF
v_gene: TRBV6-1
abundance: NA
j_gene: TRBJ2-1
d_gene: NA

CDR3nt: TGTGCCAGCTCACCCTGGGGGGATAATCAGCCCCAGCATTTT
CDR3aa: CASSPWGDNQPQHF
v_gene: TRBV18
abundance: few
j_gene: TRBJ1-5
d_gene: NA

CDR3nt: TGCGCCAGCAGCCAAGATACCCTGACAGGGCGCTATGGCTACACCTTC
CDR3aa: CASSQDTLTGRYGYTF
v_gene: TRBV4-3
abundance: NA
j_gene: TRBJ1-2
d_gene: TRBD1

CDR3nt: TGTGCCAGCACTCAGACAGCAACTAATGAAAAACTGTTTTTT
CDR3aa: CASTQTATNEKLFF
v_gene: TRBV2
abundance: NA
j_gene: TRBJ1-4
d_gene: NA

CDR3nt: TGTGCCAGCAGCTCCGCCGGGACATCTTTTCTGGGGGTCTCCTATGGCTACACCTTC
CDR3aa: CASSSAGTSFLGVSYGYTF
v_gene: TRBV7-9
abundance: once
j_gene: TRBJ1-2
d_gene: NA

CDR3nt: TGTGCCTGGACGACAGGGGATAGCAATCAGCCCCAGCATTTT
CDR3aa: CAWTTGDSNQPQHF
v_gene: TRBV30
abundance: NA
j_gene: TRBJ1-5
d_gene: TRBD1

CDR3nt: TGTGCCAGTAGATGGGAGGGCTTCGGTGGGGCTTTCTTT
CDR3aa: CASRWEGFGGAFF
v_gene: TRBV19
abundance: NA
j_gene: TRBJ1-1
d_gene: NA

CDR3nt: TGTGCCACCAGCCCCCTAGGGGGTTATAGCAATCAGCCCCAGCATTTT
CDR3aa: CATSPLGGYSNQPQHF
v_gene: TRBV15
abundance: NA
j_gene: TRBJ1-5
d_gene: NA

CDR3nt: TGTGCCAGCAGCTTGTGGGCCAATCAGCCCCAGCATTTT
CDR3aa: CASSLWANQPQHF
v_gene: TRBV11-3
abundance: NA
j_gene: TRBJ1-5
d_gene: NA

CDR3nt: TGCAGTGCTGGGCTAACCTACGAGCAGTACTTC
CDR3aa: CSAGLTYEQYF
v_gene: TRBV20-1
abundance: NA
j_gene: TRBJ2-7
d_gene: NA

CDR3nt: TGTGCCTGGAGTGTACCCAGGTCGAGCTCTGGAAACACCATATATTTT
CDR3aa: CAWSVPRSSSGNTIYF
v_gene: TRBV30
abundance: few
j_gene: TRBJ1-3
d_gene: NA

CDR3nt: TGCAGCGTTCTACAGTCGTGGGAGATTAACTACGAGCAGTACTTC
CDR3aa: CSVLQSWEINYEQYF
v_gene: TRBV29-1
abundance: NA
j_gene: TRBJ2-7
d_gene: NA

CDR3nt: TGTGCCACCATACGATTATCCCGGACAGGGAATGAAAAACTGTTTTTT
CDR3aa: CATIRLSRTGNEKLFF
v_gene: TRBV28
abundance: NA
j_gene: TRBJ1-4
d_gene: TRBD1

CDR3nt: TGCGCCAGCAGCGCCACCCTGCCCGGGACAGGGGTGTACGAGCAGTACTTC
CDR3aa: CASSATLPGTGVYEQYF
v_gene: TRBV5-1
abundance: NA
j_gene: TRBJ2-7
d_gene: TRBD1

CDR3nt: TGTGCCAGCACAGATCTCTCTGGTGGGCCCCAGCATTTT
CDR3aa: CASTDLSGGPQHF
v_gene: TRBV6-5
abundance: NA
j_gene: TRBJ1-5
d_gene: NA

CDR3nt: TGTGCCAGCACCCCGGGAGCGGGGGGAGAGCAGTACTTC
CDR3aa: CASTPGAGGEQYF
v_gene: TRBV5-6
abundance: NA
j_gene: TRBJ2-7
d_gene: TRBD2

CDR3nt: TGTGCCAGCAGCCAGACCGGGACTAGCGGGAGGGGGACCTACGAGCAGTACTTC
CDR3aa: CASSQTGTSGRGTYEQYF
v_gene: TRBV14
abundance: NA
j_gene: TRBJ2-7
d_gene: TRBD2

CDR3nt: TGCGCCAGCAGTCAGAAACAGGAGAAGGGCTATGGCTACACCTTC
CDR3aa: CASSQKQEKGYGYTF
v_gene: TRBV23-1
abundance: NA
j_gene: TRBJ1-2
d_gene: NA

CDR3nt: TGTGCCAGCAGTTTCACAGGGACTAACTATGGCTACACCTTC
CDR3aa: CASSFTGTNYGYTF
v_gene: TRBV28
abundance: NA
j_gene: TRBJ1-2
d_gene: NA

CDR3nt: TGTGCCAGCTCACCCGACAGGAATGGCTACACCTTC
CDR3aa: CASSPDRNGYTF
v_gene: TRBV18
abundance: NA
j_gene: TRBJ1-2
d_gene: NA

CDR3nt: TGTGCCGGGTTGGTAGCGGGATCACATGAGCAGTTCTTC
CDR3aa: CAGLVAGSHEQFF
v_gene: TRBV30
abundance: NA
j_gene: TRBJ2-1
d_gene: TRBD2